This T cell receptor (beta chain) was found in a study of blood T cells in healthy people across ages. The authors isolated at least 6.5 million PBMCs per sample. Trimming cost V 3 bases and J 1 base, with 9 bases left between them. From germline, CDR1 is ENHRY and CDR2 SYGVKD. CDR3 length: 15 residues. The use of a sample-barcoded 5' primer and a J-beta primer mix characterized a second PCR of 7 to 11 cycles. In TCRdb, the 5' RACE reads were re-called with MiXCR into one record per CDR3 protein. Among 1.5 million or so distinct CDR3 sequences listed, around 42% were seen once. The chain carries TRBV10-3 and TRBJ2-2; no definite D call. The source is a woman in her late teens or twenties in good health. The sample comprised blood. CDR3 sequence reads: CAISETVGNTGELFF. The CDR3 DNA reads TGTGCCATCAGTGAAACAGTGGGGAACACCGGGGAGCTGTTTTTT.